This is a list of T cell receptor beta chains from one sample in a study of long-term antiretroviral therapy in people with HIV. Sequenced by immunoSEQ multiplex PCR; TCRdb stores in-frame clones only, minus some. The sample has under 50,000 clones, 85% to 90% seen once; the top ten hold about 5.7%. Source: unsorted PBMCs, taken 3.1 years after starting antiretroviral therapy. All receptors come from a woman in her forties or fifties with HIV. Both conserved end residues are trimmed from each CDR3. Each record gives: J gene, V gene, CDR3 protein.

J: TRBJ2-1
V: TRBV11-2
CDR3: ASFGQGYNEQF

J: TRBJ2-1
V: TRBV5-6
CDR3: ASSYPSGGSPNEQF

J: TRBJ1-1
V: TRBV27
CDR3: ASSLVPRWTEAF

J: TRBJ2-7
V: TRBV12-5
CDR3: ASDIQGSYEQY

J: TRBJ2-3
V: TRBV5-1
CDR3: ASSLAVRGGSTDTQY

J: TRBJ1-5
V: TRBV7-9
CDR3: ASSPANQPQH

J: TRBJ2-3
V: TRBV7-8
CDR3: ASSPRGLAGGQLGDTQY

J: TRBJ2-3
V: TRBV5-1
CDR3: ASSSTSLGDTQY

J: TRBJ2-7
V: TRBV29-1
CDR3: SVKFQGGTYEQY

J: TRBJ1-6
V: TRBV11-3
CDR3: ASSGQGANSPLH